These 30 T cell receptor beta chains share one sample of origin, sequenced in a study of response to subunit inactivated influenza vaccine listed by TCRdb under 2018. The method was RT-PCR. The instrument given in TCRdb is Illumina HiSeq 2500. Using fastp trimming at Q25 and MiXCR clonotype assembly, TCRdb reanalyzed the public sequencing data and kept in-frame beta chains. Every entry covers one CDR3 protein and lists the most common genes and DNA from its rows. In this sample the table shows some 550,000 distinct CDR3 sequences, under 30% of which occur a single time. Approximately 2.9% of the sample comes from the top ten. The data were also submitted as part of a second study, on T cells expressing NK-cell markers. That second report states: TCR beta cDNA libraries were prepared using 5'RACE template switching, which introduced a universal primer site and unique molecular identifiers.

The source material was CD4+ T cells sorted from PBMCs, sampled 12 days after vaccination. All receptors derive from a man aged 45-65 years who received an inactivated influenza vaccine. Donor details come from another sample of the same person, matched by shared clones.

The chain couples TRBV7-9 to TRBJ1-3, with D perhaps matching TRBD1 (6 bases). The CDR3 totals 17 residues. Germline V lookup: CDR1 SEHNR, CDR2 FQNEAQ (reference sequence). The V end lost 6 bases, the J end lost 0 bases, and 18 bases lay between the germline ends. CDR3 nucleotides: TGTGCCAGCAGAAAGGCCCCCTCACAGGGCTCTGGAAACACCATATATTTT. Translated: CASRKAPSQGSGNTIYF.

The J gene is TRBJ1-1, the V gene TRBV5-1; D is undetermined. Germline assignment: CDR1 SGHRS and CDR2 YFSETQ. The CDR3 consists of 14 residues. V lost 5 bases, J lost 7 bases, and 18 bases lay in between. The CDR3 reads CASRREPGFLEAFF. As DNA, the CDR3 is TGCGCCAGCAGGCGGGAACCAGGATTTCTTGAAGCTTTCTTT.

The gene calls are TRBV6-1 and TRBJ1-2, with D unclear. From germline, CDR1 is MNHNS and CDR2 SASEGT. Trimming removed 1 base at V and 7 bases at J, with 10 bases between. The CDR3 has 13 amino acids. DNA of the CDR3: TGTGCCAGCAGTGAAGGAGGCTTCCCTGGCTACACCTTC. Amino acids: CASSEGGFPGYTF.

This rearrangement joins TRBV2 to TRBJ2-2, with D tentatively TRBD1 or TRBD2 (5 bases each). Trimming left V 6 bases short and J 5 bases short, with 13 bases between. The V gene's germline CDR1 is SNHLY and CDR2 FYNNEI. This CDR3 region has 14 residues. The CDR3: CASRGTRGTGELFF. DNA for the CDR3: TGTGCCAGCAGGGGGACCCGAGGGACCGGGGAGCTGTTTTTT.

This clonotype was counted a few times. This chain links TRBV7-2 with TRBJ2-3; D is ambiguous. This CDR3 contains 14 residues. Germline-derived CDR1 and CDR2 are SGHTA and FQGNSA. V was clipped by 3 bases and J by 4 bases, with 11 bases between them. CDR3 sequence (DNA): TGTGCCAGCAGCTTGCGGCAGCCGCCAGATACGCAGTATTTT. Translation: CASSLRQPPDTQYF.

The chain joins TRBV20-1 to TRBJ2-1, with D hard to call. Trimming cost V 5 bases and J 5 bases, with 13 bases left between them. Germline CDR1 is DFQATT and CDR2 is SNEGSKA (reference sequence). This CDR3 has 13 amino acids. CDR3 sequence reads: CSAGRFGDNEQFF. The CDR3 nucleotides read TGCAGTGCTGGACGGTTTGGAGACAATGAGCAGTTCTTC.

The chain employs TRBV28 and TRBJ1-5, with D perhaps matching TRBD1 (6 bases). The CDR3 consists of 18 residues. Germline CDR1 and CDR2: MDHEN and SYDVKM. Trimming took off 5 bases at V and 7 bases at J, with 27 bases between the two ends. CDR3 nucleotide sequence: TGTGCCAGCAGTCCATCGACAGGTTTGGGTACTATGGAACAGCCCCAGCATTTT. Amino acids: CASSPSTGLGTMEQPQHF. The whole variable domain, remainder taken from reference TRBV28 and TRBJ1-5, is DVKVTQSSRYLVKRTGEKVFLECVQDMDHENMFWYRQDPGLGLRLIYFSYDVKMKEKGDIPEGYSVSREKKERFSLILESASTNQTSMYLCASSPSTGLGTMEQPQHFGDGTRLSIL.

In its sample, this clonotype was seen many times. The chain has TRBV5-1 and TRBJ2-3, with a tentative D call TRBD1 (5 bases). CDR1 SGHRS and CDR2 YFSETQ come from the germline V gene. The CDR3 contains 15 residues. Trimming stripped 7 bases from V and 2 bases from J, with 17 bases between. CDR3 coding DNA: TGCGCCAGCTGCGTATTCTCGACAGACACAGATACGCAGTATTTT. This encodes CASCVFSTDTDTQYF.

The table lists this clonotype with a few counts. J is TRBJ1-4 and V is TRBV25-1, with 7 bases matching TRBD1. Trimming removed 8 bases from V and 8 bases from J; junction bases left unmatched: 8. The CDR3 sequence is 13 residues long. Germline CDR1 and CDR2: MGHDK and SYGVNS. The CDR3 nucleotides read TGTGCCAGCTCGACAGGGTTAAAAGAAAAACTGTTTTTT. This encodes CASSTGLKEKLFF. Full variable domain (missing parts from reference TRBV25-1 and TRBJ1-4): EADIYQTPRYLVIGTGKKITLECSQTMGHDKMYWYQQDPGMELHLIHYSYGVNSTEKGDLSSESTVSRIRTEHFPLTLESARPSHTSQYLCASSTGLKEKLFFGSGTQLSVL.

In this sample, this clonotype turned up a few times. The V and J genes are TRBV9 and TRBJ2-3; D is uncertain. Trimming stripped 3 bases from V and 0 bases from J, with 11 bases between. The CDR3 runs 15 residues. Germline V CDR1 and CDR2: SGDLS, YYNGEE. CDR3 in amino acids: CASSARPVSTDTQYF. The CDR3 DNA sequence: TGTGCCAGCAGCGCTCGACCGGTTAGCACAGATACGCAGTATTTT.

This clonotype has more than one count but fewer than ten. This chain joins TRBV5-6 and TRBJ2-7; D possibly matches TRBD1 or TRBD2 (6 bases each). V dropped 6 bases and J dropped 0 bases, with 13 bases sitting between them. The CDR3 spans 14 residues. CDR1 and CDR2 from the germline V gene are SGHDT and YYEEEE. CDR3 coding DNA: TGTGCCAGCACCAGGGGACTTTCCTCCTACGAGCAGTACTTC. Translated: CASTRGLSSYEQYF.

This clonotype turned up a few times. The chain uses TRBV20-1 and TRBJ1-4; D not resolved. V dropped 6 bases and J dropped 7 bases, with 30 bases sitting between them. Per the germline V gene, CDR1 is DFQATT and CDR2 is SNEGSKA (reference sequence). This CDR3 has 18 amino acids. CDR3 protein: CSASSGSRSFRRGEKLFF. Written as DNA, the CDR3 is TGCAGTGCCTCGTCGGGCTCTCGGTCGTTTCGTAGAGGTGAAAAACTGTTTTTT.

CDR3 bases: TGCGCCAGCAGCTTGTTTAGCGGGAGGACAAACATTCAGTACTTC. It encodes CASSLFSGRTNIQYF. The rearrangement joins TRBV5-1 to TRBJ2-4; 10 bases are shared with TRBD2. This CDR3 region has 15 residues. Germline CDR1 reads SGHRS; CDR2 reads YFSETQ. V was clipped by 1 base and J by 6 bases; unmatched bases: 4.

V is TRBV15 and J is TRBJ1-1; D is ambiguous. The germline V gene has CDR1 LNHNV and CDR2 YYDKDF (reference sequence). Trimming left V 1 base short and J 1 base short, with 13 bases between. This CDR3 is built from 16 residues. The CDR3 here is CATSRGYRVANTEAFF. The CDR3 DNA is TGTGCCACCAGCAGAGGATATCGGGTGGCGAACACTGAAGCTTTCTTT.

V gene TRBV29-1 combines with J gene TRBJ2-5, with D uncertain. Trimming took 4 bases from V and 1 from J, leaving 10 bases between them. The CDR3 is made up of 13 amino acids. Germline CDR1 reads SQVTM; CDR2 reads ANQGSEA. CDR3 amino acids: CSVGNRFQETQYF. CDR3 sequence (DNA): TGCAGCGTTGGTAACCGGTTCCAAGAGACCCAGTACTTC.

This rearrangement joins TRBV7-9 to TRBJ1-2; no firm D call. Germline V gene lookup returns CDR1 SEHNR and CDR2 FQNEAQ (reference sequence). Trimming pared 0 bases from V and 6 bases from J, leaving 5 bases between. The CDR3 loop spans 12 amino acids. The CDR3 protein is CASSLAQNGYTF. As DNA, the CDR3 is TGTGCCAGCAGCTTAGCTCAGAATGGCTACACCTTC.

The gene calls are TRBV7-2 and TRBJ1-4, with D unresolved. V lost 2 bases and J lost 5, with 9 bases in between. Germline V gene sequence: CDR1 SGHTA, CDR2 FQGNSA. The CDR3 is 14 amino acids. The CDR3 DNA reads TGTGCCAGCAGCTTAATGGGCAGGAATGAAAAACTGTTTTTT. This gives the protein CASSLMGRNEKLFF. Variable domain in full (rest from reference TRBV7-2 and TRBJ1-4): GAGVSQSPSNKVTEKGKDVELRCDPISGHTALYWYRQSLGQGLEFLIYFQGNSAPDKSGLPSDRFSAERTGGSVSTLTIQRTQQEDSAVYLCASSLMGRNEKLFFGSGTQLSVL.

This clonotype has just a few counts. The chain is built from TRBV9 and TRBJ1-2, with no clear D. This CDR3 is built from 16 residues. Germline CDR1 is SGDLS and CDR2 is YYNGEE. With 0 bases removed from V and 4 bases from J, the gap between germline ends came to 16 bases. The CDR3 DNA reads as TGTGCCAGCAGCGTAGAGGTTGCGGGAACAAGCTATGGCTACACCTTC. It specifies CASSVEVAGTSYGYTF.

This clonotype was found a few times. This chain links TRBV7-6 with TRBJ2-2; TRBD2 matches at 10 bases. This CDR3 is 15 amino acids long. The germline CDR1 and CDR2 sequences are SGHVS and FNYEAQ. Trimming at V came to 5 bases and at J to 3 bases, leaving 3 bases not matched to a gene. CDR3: CASSRTSGHTGELFF. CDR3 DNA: TGTGCCAGCAGCAGGACTAGCGGCCACACCGGGGAGCTGTTTTTT. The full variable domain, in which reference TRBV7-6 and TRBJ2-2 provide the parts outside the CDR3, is GAGVSQSPRYKVTKRGQDVALRCDPISGHVSLYWYRQALGQGPEFLTYFNYEAQQDKSGLPNDRFSAERPEGSISTLTIQRTEQRDSAMYRCASSRTSGHTGELFFGEGSRLTVL.

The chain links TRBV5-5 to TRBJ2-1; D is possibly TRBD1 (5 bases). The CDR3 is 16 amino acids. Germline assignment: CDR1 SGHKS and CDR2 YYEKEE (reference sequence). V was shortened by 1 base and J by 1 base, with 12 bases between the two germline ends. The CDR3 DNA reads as TGTGCCAGCAGCTTGTTCCAGGGAAGATCCTACAATGAGCAGTTCTTC. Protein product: CASSLFQGRSYNEQFF.

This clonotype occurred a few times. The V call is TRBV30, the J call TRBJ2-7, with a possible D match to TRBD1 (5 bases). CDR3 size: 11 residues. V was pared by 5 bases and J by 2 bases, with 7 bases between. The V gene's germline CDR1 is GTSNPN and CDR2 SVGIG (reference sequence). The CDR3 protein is CAWAGTYEQYF. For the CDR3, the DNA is TGTGCCTGGGCAGGGACCTACGAGCAGTACTTC.

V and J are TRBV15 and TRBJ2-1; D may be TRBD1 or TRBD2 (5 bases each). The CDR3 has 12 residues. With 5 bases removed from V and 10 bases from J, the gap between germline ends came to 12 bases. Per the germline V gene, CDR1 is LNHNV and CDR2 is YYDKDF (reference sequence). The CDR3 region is CATSGTVREQFF. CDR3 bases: TGTGCCACCAGCGGGACGGTGCGCGAGCAGTTCTTC.

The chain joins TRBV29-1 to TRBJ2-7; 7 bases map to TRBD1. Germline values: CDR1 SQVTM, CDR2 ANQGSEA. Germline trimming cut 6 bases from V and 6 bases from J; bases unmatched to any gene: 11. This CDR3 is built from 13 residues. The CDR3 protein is CSVTRQGSGEQYF. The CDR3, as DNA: TGCAGCGTCACTAGACAGGGATCTGGCGAGCAGTACTTC.

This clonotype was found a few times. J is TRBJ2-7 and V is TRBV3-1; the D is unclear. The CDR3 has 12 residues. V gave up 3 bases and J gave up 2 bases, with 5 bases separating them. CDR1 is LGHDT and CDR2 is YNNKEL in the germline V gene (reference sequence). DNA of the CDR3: TGTGCCAGCAGCCAGGTCCCCTACGAGCAGTACTTC. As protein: CASSQVPYEQYF.

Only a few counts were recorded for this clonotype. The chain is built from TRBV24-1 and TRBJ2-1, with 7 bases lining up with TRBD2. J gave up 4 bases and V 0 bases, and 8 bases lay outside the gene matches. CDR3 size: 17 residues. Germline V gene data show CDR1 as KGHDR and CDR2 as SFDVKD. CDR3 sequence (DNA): TGTGCCACCAGTGATTTGGAGGGCGGGAGAGGGTACAATGAGCAGTTCTTC. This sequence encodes CATSDLEGGRGYNEQFF.

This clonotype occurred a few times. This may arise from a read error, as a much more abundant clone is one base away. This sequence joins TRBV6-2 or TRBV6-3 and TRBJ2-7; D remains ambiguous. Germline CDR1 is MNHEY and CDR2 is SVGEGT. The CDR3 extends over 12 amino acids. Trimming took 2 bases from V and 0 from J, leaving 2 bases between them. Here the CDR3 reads CASSYHSYEQYF. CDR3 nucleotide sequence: TGTGCCAGCAGTTACCACTCCTACGAGCAGTACTTC.

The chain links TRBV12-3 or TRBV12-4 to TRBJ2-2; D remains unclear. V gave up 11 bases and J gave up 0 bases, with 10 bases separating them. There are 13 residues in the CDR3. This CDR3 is CAGRRSNTGELFF. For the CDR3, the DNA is TGTGCCGGTCGGAGATCGAACACCGGGGAGCTGTTTTTT.

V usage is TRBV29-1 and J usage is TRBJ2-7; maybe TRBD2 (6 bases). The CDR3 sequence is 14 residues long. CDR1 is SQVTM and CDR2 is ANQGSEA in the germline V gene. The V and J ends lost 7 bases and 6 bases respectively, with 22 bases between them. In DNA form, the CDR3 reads TGCAGCGGGTCAAGCGGGCTGGACTTTGGCGAGCAGTACTTC. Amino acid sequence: CSGSSGLDFGEQYF.

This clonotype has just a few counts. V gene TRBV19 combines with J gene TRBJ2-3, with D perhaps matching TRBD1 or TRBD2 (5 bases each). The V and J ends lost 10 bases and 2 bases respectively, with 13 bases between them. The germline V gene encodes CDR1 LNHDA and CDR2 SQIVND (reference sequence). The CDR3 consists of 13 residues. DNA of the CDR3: TGTGCCACCACCGGGACGAACACAGATACGCAGTATTTT. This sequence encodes CATTGTNTDTQYF.

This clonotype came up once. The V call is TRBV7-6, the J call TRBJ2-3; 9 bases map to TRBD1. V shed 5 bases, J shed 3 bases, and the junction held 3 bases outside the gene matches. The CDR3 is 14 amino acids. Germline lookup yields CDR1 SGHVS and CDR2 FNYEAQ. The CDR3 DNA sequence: TGTGCCAGCAGCCGGACAGGGGATACAGATACGCAGTATTTT. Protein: CASSRTGDTDTQYF.